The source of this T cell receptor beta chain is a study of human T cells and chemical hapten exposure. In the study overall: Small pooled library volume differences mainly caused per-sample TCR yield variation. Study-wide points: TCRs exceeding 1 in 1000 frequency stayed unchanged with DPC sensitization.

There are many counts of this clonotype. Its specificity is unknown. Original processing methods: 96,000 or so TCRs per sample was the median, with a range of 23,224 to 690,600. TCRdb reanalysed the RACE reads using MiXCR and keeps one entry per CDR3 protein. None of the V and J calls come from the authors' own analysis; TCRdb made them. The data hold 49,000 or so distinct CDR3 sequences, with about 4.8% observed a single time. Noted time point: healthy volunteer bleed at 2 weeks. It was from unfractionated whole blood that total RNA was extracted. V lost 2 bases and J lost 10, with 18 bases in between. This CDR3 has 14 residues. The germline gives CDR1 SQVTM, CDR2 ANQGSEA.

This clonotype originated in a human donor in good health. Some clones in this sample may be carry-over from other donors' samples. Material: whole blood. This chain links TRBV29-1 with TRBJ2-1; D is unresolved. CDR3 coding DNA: TGCAGCGTTGAATTTCCGGAACGGCCCTGGGAGCAGTTCTTC. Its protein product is CSVEFPERPWEQFF.